The T cell receptor beta chain under discussion was sequenced for a study of T cell repertoires in cytomegalovirus infection. Study summary: An indication of both CMV infection and matching HLA type came from public TCR beta signatures.

About this clonotype itself: Its antigen is unidentified.

One entry per CDR3 protein, called by TCRdb with MiXCR from the reads. This table has about 310,000 distinct CDR3 sequences, 15% to 20% appearing once. Overall study findings and caveats: Pooled public TCR beta family frequency picked out CMV carriers with the relevant HLA.

V gave up 1 base and J gave up 3 bases; unmatched junction bases: 1. Germline V gene lookup returns CDR1 LGHNA and CDR2 YSLEER. CDR3 length: 15 amino acids. This sequence originates from a human donor in good health (CMV status not recorded). Some clones in this sample may be carry-over from other donors' samples. The chain employs TRBV4-3 and TRBJ2-1; 9 bases line up with TRBD1. The specimen was PBMCs. The DNA of the CDR3 is TGCGCCAGCAGCCAAGCGGGACAGGGCTACAATGAGCAGTTCTTC. Translated, it gives CASSQAGQGYNEQFF.